This entry concerns a single T cell receptor beta chain. Its antigen remains unknown. Each of the donors was a healthy adult who was HIV-negative and had not had a recent acute infection or vaccination. The data belong to a study of shared clonotypes between healthy human individuals. Germline CDR1 SEHNR, CDR2 FQNEAQ (reference sequence). Trimming removed 0 bases from V and 3 bases from J; junction bases left unmatched: 6. This CDR3 has 16 amino acids. Repertoires were generated with immunoSEQ multiplex PCR, while TCRdb's copy carries only in-frame clones and drops some. The repertoire holds fewer than 850,000 clones, with around 91% as singletons. The study, taken as a whole, reports: Relative to their counterparts shared across all four donors, non-shared clonotypes exhibited diminished generation probabilities. Generally, naive subsets came out with larger estimated richness than memory subsets.

This chain links TRBV7-9 with TRBJ2-7, with 9 nucleotides matching TRBD2. Sequencing input: memory CD8+ T cells from PBMCs. Subset specified: CD45RO+ cells pooled with CCR7-negative TemRA cells. This clonotype was sampled from a young man in good health. Some clones in this sample may be carry-over from other donors' samples. Written as DNA, the CDR3 is TGTGCCAGCAGCTTAGCCCTAGCGGGACACTTCTACGAGCAGTACTTC. Its protein is CASSLALAGHFYEQYF.